These 20 T cell receptor beta chains were all obtained from the same sample, sequenced in a study of shared clonotypes between healthy human individuals. The data were produced by immunoSEQ multiplex PCR, yet TCRdb's version contains in-frame clones alone and is incomplete. The sample has 2 million to 3 million clones; 80% to 95% are singletons. Sequences were obtained from naive CD4+ T cells from PBMCs. Noted subset: CD45RA+ positively selected. Receptor source: a man younger than 35 in good health. Some clones in this sample may be carry-over from other donors' samples.

A single count supports this clone. This chain joins TRBV19 and TRBJ2-2, with TRBD2 matching 9 bases. This CDR3 has 15 amino acids. Germline CDR1 reads LNHDA; CDR2 reads SQIVND (reference sequence). V trimming: 0 bases; J trimming: 6 bases; junction bases outside the gene matches: 2. The CDR3 DNA is TGTGCCAGTAGTATAGAGGCGGGAGGGCCCGGGGAGCTGTTTTTT. It yields the protein CASSIEAGGPGELFF.

The chain carries TRBV14 and TRBJ2-1, with D tentatively TRBD2 (6 bases). The CDR3 length is 15 residues. V lost 3 bases to trimming and J lost 4 bases, with 13 bases between them. Germline lookup yields CDR1 SGHDN and CDR2 FVKESK. As DNA, the CDR3 is TGTGCCAGCAGCCAGGGGGGACTTGGGTACAATGAGCAGTTCTTC. Translated, it gives CASSQGGLGYNEQFF.

The V gene is TRBV15, the J gene TRBJ2-2; D possibly corresponds to TRBD2 (5 bases). The CDR3 has 15 amino acids. In germline, CDR1 is LNHNV, CDR2 YYDKDF (reference sequence). Between the trimmed V and J ends, which lost 4 bases and 6 bases, there was a span of 15 bases. CDR3 in amino acids: CATSKPQGGPGELFF. In DNA, the CDR3 is TGTGCCACCAGCAAACCCCAAGGAGGCCCCGGGGAGCTGTTTTTT.

This rearrangement joins TRBV5-4 to TRBJ2-1; either TRBD1 or TRBD2 may supply D (5 bases each). Trimming removed 4 bases from V and 4 bases from J, with 15 bases in between. The CDR3 is 15 residues long. CDR1 and CDR2 from the germline V gene are SGHNT and YYREEE (reference sequence). The CDR3 nucleotides read TGTGCCAGCAGCCCCCCCCGGGGACCGTACAATGAGCAGTTCTTC. Protein: CASSPPRGPYNEQFF.

The genes are TRBV27 and TRBJ2-1; 10 bases fit TRBD1. Germline trimming cut 7 bases from V and 15 bases from J; bases unmatched to any gene: 15. The germline V gene encodes CDR1 MNHEY and CDR2 SMNVEV (reference sequence). This CDR3 has 14 residues. The CDR3 nucleotides read TGTGCCAGCACCTTGCCTCCGGGACAGGGGAAGTGGTTCTTC. Translated: CASTLPPGQGKWFF.

This chain uses TRBV29-1 with TRBJ1-2, with 11 bases that match TRBD1. V was clipped by 2 bases and J by 4 bases; unmatched bases: 6. Germline lookup yields CDR1 SQVTM and CDR2 ANQGSEA. The CDR3 has 15 residues. This chain's CDR3 is CSVESGGTGGYGYTF. The CDR3 bases are TGCAGCGTTGAAAGTGGCGGGACAGGGGGCTATGGCTACACCTTC. Supplemented by reference TRBV29-1 and TRBJ1-2, the full variable domain reads SAVISQKPSRDICQRGTSLTIQCQVDSQVTMMFWYRQQPGQSLTLIATANQGSEATYESGFVIDKFPISRPNLTFSTLTVSNMSPEDSSIYLCSVESGGTGGYGYTFGSGTRLTVV.

This clone appeared once. The chain couples TRBV7-2 to TRBJ2-7; D not resolved. The CDR3 extends over 13 amino acids. The V gene's germline CDR1 is SGHTA and CDR2 FQGNSA. Trimming took off 0 bases at V and 5 bases at J, with 8 bases between the two ends. CDR3 residues: CASSLAPADEQYF. The CDR3 bases are TGTGCCAGCAGCTTAGCCCCGGCAGACGAGCAGTACTTC.

J is TRBJ1-1 and V is TRBV4-2; D is possibly TRBD1 (6 bases). The germline V and J ends were trimmed by 0 bases and 3 bases, with 23 bases remaining between them. The CDR3 contains 19 residues. From germline, CDR1 is LGHNA and CDR2 YNFKEQ. In DNA, the CDR3 is TGTGCCAGCAGCCAAGAAGCGCGGACTACAGGGTGGAGGGACACTGAAGCTTTCTTT. This gives the protein CASSQEARTTGWRDTEAFF.

The gene calls are TRBV2 and TRBJ2-7, with 9 bases lining up with TRBD2. The end of the DNA is better explained by TRBJ2-5, so the J call may be wrong. The germline V gene encodes CDR1 SNHLY and CDR2 FYNNEI. The CDR3 is 10 amino acids. The CDR3 bases are TGTGCCTTACTAGCGGGGACCCAGTACTTC. It yields the protein CALLAGTQYF.

This clone was seen a few times. Other DNA sequences within the sample encode an identical CDR3. The chain links TRBV28 to TRBJ2-7, with D uncertain. V was trimmed by 4 bases and J by 2 bases, leaving 6 bases between them. The V gene's germline CDR1 is MDHEN and CDR2 SYDVKM. This CDR3 has 12 amino acids. The CDR3 here is CASSSVPYEQYF. The CDR3 DNA sequence: TGTGCCAGCAGTTCGGTCCCCTACGAGCAGTACTTC.

The chain employs TRBV14 and TRBJ2-3; 9 bases are shared with TRBD2. V shed 4 bases, J shed 6 bases, and the junction held 5 bases outside the gene matches. Germline V gene sequence: CDR1 SGHDN, CDR2 FVKESK. This CDR3 comprises 14 residues. DNA of the CDR3: TGTGCCAGCAGCCTAAGCGGGAGGTGGGATACGCAGTATTTT. This sequence encodes CASSLSGRWDTQYF.

This chain connects TRBV9 to TRBJ2-2, with unresolved D. Looked up from germline, CDR1 is SGDLS and CDR2 is YYNGEE. The CDR3 totals 16 residues. The V and J ends lost 4 bases and 0 bases respectively, with 13 bases between them. The CDR3 bases are TGTGCCAGCAGCCCCCGGACCGTTTCGAACACCGGGGAGCTGTTTTTT. Translated, it gives CASSPRTVSNTGELFF.

The chain combines TRBV27 with TRBJ1-2; TRBD1 matches at 8 bases. This CDR3 comprises 16 residues. From germline, CDR1 is MNHEY and CDR2 SMNVEV (reference sequence). Germline trimming cut 5 bases from V and 4 bases from J; bases unmatched to any gene: 12. This CDR3 is CASSPGGSGGIYGYTF. In nucleotides, the CDR3 is TGTGCCAGCAGTCCGGGCGGGTCAGGGGGCATCTATGGCTACACCTTC.

V usage is TRBV27 and J usage is TRBJ2-2; 8 nucleotides align to TRBD2. Germline CDR1 reads MNHEY; CDR2 reads SMNVEV (reference sequence). The junction had 3 bases not matched to a gene; V was cut back by 3 bases and J by 6 bases. This CDR3 is 14 amino acids long. CDR3 sequence: CASSFRREAGELFF. The DNA for the CDR3 is TGTGCCAGCAGTTTCAGGCGGGAGGCCGGGGAGCTGTTTTTT.

This chain joins TRBV6-6 and TRBJ2-2; 7 bases agree with TRBD1. Germline V gene sequence: CDR1 MNHNY, CDR2 SVGAGI (reference sequence). There are 16 residues in the CDR3. Losses at the gene ends were 5 bases for V and 1 base for J; bases not matched to a gene: 7. CDR3 protein: CASSQTGTENTGELFF. The CDR3 coding sequence is TGTGCCAGCAGTCAAACCGGGACAGAGAACACCGGGGAGCTGTTTTTT.

The CDR3, as DNA: TGTGCCAGCTCACCAAACGAGTTTTCTAATGAAAAACTGTTTTTT. It translates to CASSPNEFSNEKLFF. The chain joins TRBV18 to TRBJ1-4; D is uncertain. Germline V gene data show CDR1 as KGHSH and CDR2 as LQKENI. CDR3 length: 15 amino acids. V was cut by 2 bases and J by 3 bases, with 10 bases left in between.

The chain recombines TRBV9 with TRBJ2-7, with TRBD1 as a possible D gene (6 bases). CDR3 length: 14 residues. The V and J ends lost 2 bases and 5 bases respectively, with 14 bases between them. Germline values: CDR1 SGDLS, CDR2 YYNGEE. The CDR3 here is CASSVGLGGDEQYF. In DNA, the CDR3 is TGTGCCAGCAGCGTCGGGCTTGGGGGCGACGAGCAGTACTTC. The entire variable domain, with the rest obtained from reference TRBV9 and TRBJ2-7, is as follows: DSGVTQTPKHLITATGQRVTLRCSPRSGDLSVYWYQQSLDQGLQFLIQYYNGEERAKGNILERFSAQQFPDLHSELNLSSLELGDSALYFCASSVGLGGDEQYFGPGTRLTVT.

This clone was detected only once. This chain joins TRBV5-4 and TRBJ2-6, with 7 bases identical to TRBD1. Germline CDR1 reads SGHNT; CDR2 reads YYREEE (reference sequence). The CDR3 extends over 16 amino acids. V shed 6 bases, J shed 4 bases, and the junction held 10 bases outside the gene matches. The chain's CDR3 is CASNNRDSLGANVLTF. Here the CDR3 DNA reads TGTGCCAGCAACAACCGGGACAGCCTCGGGGCCAACGTCCTGACTTTC.

This clone occurred once. The rearrangement links TRBV18 to TRBJ1-5, with 12 bases aligning to TRBD1. The ends lost 11 bases at V and 5 bases at J; junction bases unmatched: 4. There are 13 residues in the CDR3. Germline-derived CDR1 and CDR2 are KGHSH and LQKENI. CDR3: CAGTGGLDQPQHF. The CDR3 nucleotides read TGTGCCGGGACAGGGGGCTTAGATCAGCCCCAGCATTTT.

This clone showed up just once. The chain's CDR3 is CASSPHEGVNTEAFF. As DNA, the CDR3 is TGCGCCAGCAGCCCTCACGAGGGGGTGAACACTGAAGCTTTCTTT. The chain couples TRBV5-1 to TRBJ1-1; weak D call: TRBD1 (6 bases). V lost 4 bases, J lost 0 bases, and 13 bases lay in between. Germline V gives CDR1 SGHRS, CDR2 YFSETQ. The CDR3 sequence is 15 residues long.